This T cell receptor (beta chain) was recorded in a study of vaccination effects on CD4 cells after COVID-19. Study as a whole: Each participant was given two doses of one vaccine (BNT162b2 or mRNA-1273). A couple of convalescent patients provided samples 16 days and one week prevaccination.

The sample holds a few counts of this clone. Its antigen remains unknown. The assay was immunoSEQ multiplex PCR, and TCRdb's table has in-frame clones only and misses some. The data contain tens of thousands of clones, over 70% of them seen just once; the ten biggest clones take up over 35%. Antigen-specific CD4+ T cell clonotypes were called by their expansion after viral peptide-pool culture in ViraFEST. Having been cultured for roughly 11 days, the cells underwent CD4+ T cell isolation. SARS-CoV-2 infected the person between March and December 2020, as confirmed by PCR. A few million PBMC per well received approximately 10 IU/ml IL-2 and 9.5 to 10 ug/ml peptides in culture. Deletions cut 5 bases from V and 0 bases from J, with 10 bases between. Germline V lookup: CDR1 SGHNT, CDR2 YENEEA. This CDR3 is built from 14 residues.

The receptor was isolated from a human donor who had a prior SARS-CoV-2 infection. Specimen: CD4+ T cells from PBMCs cultured with a peptide pool, collected before COVID-19 vaccination. The chain joins TRBV11-3 to TRBJ1-2; D perhaps matches TRBD1 (5 bases). CDR3 in DNA: TGTGCCAGCAGCGCAATGACAGCTAACTATGGCTACACCTTC. Amino acids: CASSAMTANYGYTF.